This T cell receptor (beta chain) was found in a study of blood T cell repertoires in COVID-19. Germline values: CDR1 GTSNPN, CDR2 SVGIG (reference sequence). The CDR3 loop spans 15 amino acids. The junction had 4 bases not matched to a gene; V was cut back by 3 bases and J by 2 bases. The repertoire was sequenced with immunoSEQ multiplex PCR; TCRdb's copy has only in-frame clones and lacks some. The table shows about 60,000 clones, with 70% to 85% occurring only once. The chain couples TRBV30 to TRBJ2-5; 12 nucleotides match TRBD2. The material sequenced was peripheral blood. This receptor was taken from a man in his sixties with acute or convalescent COVID-19. The CDR3 loop reads CAWSRLAGEQETQYF. As DNA, the CDR3 is TGTGCCTGGAGCCGACTAGCGGGGGAACAAGAGACCCAGTACTTC.